A single T cell receptor beta chain is shown here with its context. Its specificity is not known. It was second doses at about 4 or about 12 weeks that were pooled. The sample belongs to a study of T cell responses to AZD1222 COVID-19 vaccine. Study conclusions and caveats: Clonal diversity was possibly underestimated, and the donors were mostly white British, with more females. All repertoire sampling was performed exclusively after the peak T cell response. Close to half of all spike-specific TCRs reportedly target regions of the variants that are unmutated.

Profiled with immunoSEQ multiplex PCR; TCRdb holds only in-frame clones, not every one. The table records about 110,000 clones, more than 70% of them present only once. The germline V gene encodes CDR1 MNHNY and CDR2 SVGAGI (reference sequence). V trimming: 1 base; J trimming: 7 bases; junction bases outside the gene matches: 8. This CDR3 is built from 16 residues. The receptor was derived from an adult who received the AZD1222 COVID-19 vaccine. The input for sequencing was peripheral blood, taken 28 days after the second AZD1222 dose. The rearrangement links TRBV6-6 to TRBJ2-5; TRBD1 matches 11 bases. The CDR3 is CASSYLGGQGAGTQYF. The CDR3 DNA is TGTGCCAGCAGTTACTTGGGCGGACAGGGGGCAGGGACCCAGTACTTC.